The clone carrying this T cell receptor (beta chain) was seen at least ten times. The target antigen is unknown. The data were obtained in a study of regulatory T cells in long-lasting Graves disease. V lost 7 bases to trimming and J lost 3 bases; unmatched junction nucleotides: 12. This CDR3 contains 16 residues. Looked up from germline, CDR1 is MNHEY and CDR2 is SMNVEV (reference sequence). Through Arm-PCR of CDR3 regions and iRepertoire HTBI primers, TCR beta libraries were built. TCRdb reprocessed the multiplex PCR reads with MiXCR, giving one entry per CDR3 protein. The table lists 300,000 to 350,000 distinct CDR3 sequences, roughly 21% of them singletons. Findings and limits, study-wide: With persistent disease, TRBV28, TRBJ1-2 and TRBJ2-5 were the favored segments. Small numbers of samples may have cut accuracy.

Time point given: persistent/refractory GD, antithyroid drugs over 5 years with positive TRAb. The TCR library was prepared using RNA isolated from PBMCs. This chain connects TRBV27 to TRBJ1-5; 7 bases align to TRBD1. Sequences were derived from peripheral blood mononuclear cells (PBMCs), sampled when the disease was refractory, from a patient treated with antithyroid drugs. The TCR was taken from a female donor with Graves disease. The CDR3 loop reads CASNGRGPPFNQPQHF. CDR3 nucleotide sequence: TGTGCCAGCAATGGGAGGGGGCCCCCTTTCAATCAGCCCCAGCATTTT.